This T cell receptor beta chain was sequenced for a study of OX40 agonist ivuxolimab in advanced cancers. Here immunoSEQ multiplex PCR was the method, and the copy in TCRdb shows in-frame clones only, minus some. The sample lists fewer than 80,000 clones; 85% were seen once. CDR1 is SGHDT and CDR2 is YYEEEE in the germline V gene. The CDR3 has 16 residues. V dropped 4 bases and J dropped 0; count of bases not matched to a gene: 4. This TCR derives from an adult with an advanced solid tumor such as melanoma, head and neck, liver or kidney cancer. The sequencing here drew on CD4+ or CD8+ T cells sorted from blood, taken in a trial of the OX40 agonist ivuxolimab. This rearrangement joins TRBV5-6 to TRBJ2-1, with 10 bases aligning to TRBD1. CDR3 in DNA: TGTGCCAGCAGCCTGGACAGGGGGAGCTCCTACAATGAGCAGTTCTTC. Amino acids: CASSLDRGSSYNEQFF. The full variable domain, completed using reference TRBV5-6 and TRBJ2-1, is DAGVTQSPTHLIKTRGQQVTLRCSPKSGHDTVSWYQQALGQGPQFIFQYYEEEERQRGNFPDRFSGHQFPNYSSELNVNALLLGDSALYLCASSLDRGSSYNEQFFGPGTRLTVL.